This T cell receptor beta chain was identified during a study of T cell responses to AZD1222 COVID-19 vaccine. Points on this clone: Its antigen is undetermined.

The protocol was immunoSEQ multiplex PCR, while the TCRdb copy is restricted to in-frame clones and leaves out a portion. The sample has some 39,000 clones, 90% seen once. Notes on the study in general: Variant regions that are unmutated are reportedly the target of nearly half of spike-specific TCRs. Seropositive AZD1222 recipients at baseline numbered only six or seven. Dominant at 160-218 and 743-854, vaccine-associated CD4 TCRs also spanned spike. In a largely white British group with more females than males, clonal diversity was possibly underestimated.

Germline CDR1 GTSNPN, CDR2 SVGIG (reference sequence). The ends were cut back, 5 bases at V and 7 bases at J, with 18 bases in the middle. The CDR3 length is 14 residues. The sequence was obtained from an adult who received the AZD1222 COVID-19 vaccine. This sample comprised peripheral blood, obtained 28 days after the second AZD1222 dose. V and J are TRBV30 and TRBJ2-1; D may correspond to TRBD1 or TRBD2 (6 bases each). This CDR3 is CAWRRGGRGNEQFF. CDR3 nucleotide sequence: TGTGCCTGGCGACGTGGGGGGCGGGGTAATGAGCAGTTCTTC.